This T cell receptor beta chain was recorded in a study of T cells in Graves' hyperthyroidism and ophthalmopathy. Overall study results and limits: Ophthalmopathy and stable hyperthyroidism were separated by a 13 V-J model.

Between the trimmed V and J ends, which lost 8 bases and 7 bases, there was a span of 18 bases. The CDR3 is made up of 12 amino acids. From germline, CDR1 is SQVTM and CDR2 ANQGSEA. Amplification yielded TCR beta CDR3 regions, with RNA transcripts as the source. In the first-round RT-PCR of the TCR CDR3, the HTBI primer set was used. From the multiplex PCR reads, TCRdb called clonotypes with MiXCR, one entry per CDR3 protein. The sample has about 640,000 distinct CDR3 sequences; just under 45% are singletons. On the basis of clinical symptoms, serum thyroxine and TRAb, thyroid ultrasound and orbital computed tomography, diagnoses were made. This clonotype occurred a few times. The antigen is unknown.

The TCR comes from an adult man with Graves' disease, either hyperthyroidism or ophthalmopathy (not recorded which). Source material: peripheral blood or thyroid tissue (not recorded which). The rearrangement joins TRBV29-1 to TRBJ2-7; D tentatively reads TRBD1 or TRBD2 (5 bases each). CDR3 residues: CSQDPGRAEQYF. DNA of the CDR3: TGCAGCCAAGACCCGGGACGGGCTGAGCAGTACTTC.